These 24 T cell receptor beta chains were all obtained from the same sample, sequenced in a study of T-cell memory formation after mild COVID-19. TCRdb passed the 5' RACE reads through MiXCR, listing each CDR3 protein once. Of fewer than 300,000 distinct CDR3 sequences detected, roughly a sixth appear once; the ten largest clones hold roughly a fifth. The sequenced sample consisted of PBMCs or a T cell subset sorted from them (not recorded which). Every receptor here comes from a man younger than 35 who had mild COVID-19 (a few samples of this study predate the infection). Cell type and time point are not known.

V is TRBV9 and J is TRBJ2-1; the match to TRBD1 covers 9 bases. This CDR3 spans 15 amino acids. V lost 5 bases, J lost 8 bases, and 11 bases stayed unmatched. Germline V gene data show CDR1 as SGDLS and CDR2 as YYNGEE. The CDR3 is CASRMGDREGDEQFF. The CDR3 region has the DNA TGTGCCAGCAGAATGGGGGACAGGGAAGGCGATGAGCAGTTCTTC.

CDR3 nucleotide sequence: TGTGCCAGCAGCAGGATCGAAGAGGGGAGGAAGAATCAGCCCCAGCATTTT. This translates into CASSRIEEGRKNQPQHF. This chain joins TRBV21-1 and TRBJ1-5. TRBV21-1 constitutes a pseudogene. The CDR3 consists of 17 residues.

This clonotype appeared many times. This rearrangement joins TRBV12-3 or TRBV12-4 to TRBJ2-3, with 9 bases identical to TRBD1. The length of the CDR3 is 14 residues. Trimming removed 5 bases from V and 5 bases from J; junction bases left unmatched: 5. CDR3 nucleotide sequence: TGTGCCAGCAGTCACTCGGACAGGGGAGATACGCAGTATTTT. Protein: CASSHSDRGDTQYF.

Details on this clonotype: Since the CDR3 does not end with the conserved phenylalanine or tryptophan, this likely comes from a read error. This sequence joins TRBV7-2 and TRBJ1-5; D is unclear. The ends were cut back, 2 bases at V and 7 bases at J, with 15 bases in the middle. Germline lookup yields CDR1 SGHTA and CDR2 FQGNSA. The CDR3 extends over 15 amino acids. CDR3 coding DNA: TGTGCCAGCAGCTTAAACGAAGGGAGTTGGCAGCCCCAGCATATT. Its translation is CASSLNEGSWQPQHI.

This clonotype was found a few times. The chain recombines TRBV6-4 with TRBJ1-1; D perhaps matches TRBD1 (5 bases). The CDR3 runs 12 residues. V was trimmed by 0 bases and J by 11 bases, leaving 10 bases between them. Germline CDR1 and CDR2: MRHNA and SNTAGT. The CDR3 DNA sequence: TGTGCCAGCAGTGACTCAGGAGGGGACGCTTTCTTT. Translating it yields CASSDSGGDAFF.

This chain connects TRBV11-2 to TRBJ2-7; tentatively, D is TRBD2 (5 bases). The CDR3 loop spans 13 amino acids. Trimming left V 5 bases short and J 8 bases short, with 16 bases between. The V gene's germline CDR1 is SGHAT and CDR2 FQNNGV. DNA for the CDR3: TGTGCCAGCAGCCCGGGGATAGAGGGCAAGCAGTACTTC. It codes for CASSPGIEGKQYF.

This clonotype was recorded at least ten times. This chain joins TRBV10-3 and TRBJ2-1, with TRBD1 matching 12 bases. Trimming removed 8 bases from V and 9 bases from J; junction bases left unmatched: 5. The germline V gene has CDR1 ENHRY and CDR2 SYGVKD. CDR3 length: 13 amino acids. The CDR3 region is CAILGQGAGEQFF. As DNA, the CDR3 is TGTGCCATCCTGGGACAGGGGGCTGGTGAGCAGTTCTTC.

The chain recombines TRBV7-2 with TRBJ2-3; 10 bases agree with TRBD2. J lost 4 bases, V lost 1 base, and 5 bases had no gene match. Germline values: CDR1 SGHTA, CDR2 FQGNSA. The CDR3 totals 16 residues. This CDR3 reads CASSLEAGGPPDTQYF. The CDR3 coding sequence is TGTGCCAGCAGCTTAGAAGCGGGGGGGCCCCCAGATACGCAGTATTTT.

This clonotype appeared a few times. V usage is TRBV29-1 and J usage is TRBJ1-5, with unresolved D. The CDR3 is 13 residues long. V shed 4 bases and J shed 6 bases, with 13 bases lying between them. CDR1 SQVTM and CDR2 ANQGSEA come from the germline V gene. CDR3 in amino acids: CSVGGKGGQPQHF. The CDR3 nucleotides are TGCAGCGTTGGAGGGAAAGGTGGTCAGCCCCAGCATTTT.

V gene TRBV4-3 combines with J gene TRBJ2-2, with TRBD2 identical over 10 bases. The CDR3 is 18 residues long. V shed 2 bases, J shed 1 base, and the junction held 7 bases outside the gene matches. CDR1 is LGHNA and CDR2 is YSLEER in the germline V gene. The CDR3 here is CASSQRPGLAKNTGELFF. The CDR3 region has the DNA TGCGCCAGCAGCCAAAGACCGGGACTAGCGAAGAACACCGGGGAGCTGTTTTTT.

The chain uses TRBV4-2 and TRBJ1-2; 9 nucleotides line up with TRBD1. The trim removed 2 bases at V and 5 bases at J, leaving 3 bases unmatched. This CDR3 region has 14 residues. CDR1 is LGHNA, CDR2 YNFKEQ, per germline. The DNA of the CDR3 is TGTGCCAGCAGCCAACTCGGGACAGGGTATGGCTACACCTTC. Its translation: CASSQLGTGYGYTF.

The V call is TRBV2, the J call TRBJ2-7; D is unresolved. CDR3 length: 11 amino acids. V was pared by 10 bases and J by 6 bases, with 13 bases between. Germline CDR1 reads SNHLY; CDR2 reads FYNNEI. CDR3 protein: CATSPFSEQYF. The CDR3 bases are TGTGCCACCAGCCCGTTTAGCGAGCAGTACTTC.

The chain has TRBV10-3 and TRBJ2-5; 9 bases are a match to TRBD2. CDR3 length: 14 amino acids. The V segment lost 6 bases and the J segment 1 base; nucleotides outside the gene matches: 3. CDR1 and CDR2 (germline): ENHRY, SYGVKD. DNA of the CDR3: TGTGCCATCAGGGGCGGGGGGGCCCAAGAGACCCAGTACTTC. Protein sequence: CAIRGGGAQETQYF.

The rearrangement joins TRBV11-2 to TRBJ1-2, with 9 bases aligning to TRBD1. Germline-derived CDR1 and CDR2 are SGHAT and FQNNGV. CDR3 length: 14 amino acids. Unmatched junction bases numbered 6, after V lost 5 bases and J lost 5 bases. Here the CDR3 reads CASSTGGREYGYTF. The CDR3 region has the DNA TGTGCCAGCAGCACAGGGGGCAGAGAGTATGGCTACACCTTC.

The gene calls are TRBV10-3 and TRBJ2-3; 10 bases fit TRBD1. CDR3 length: 14 amino acids. Germline V gives CDR1 ENHRY, CDR2 SYGVKD. V lost 5 bases to trimming and J lost 4 bases; unmatched junction nucleotides: 3. The CDR3 nucleotides are TGTGCCATCAGTCCGGGACAGGGGTCAGATACGCAGTATTTT. This sequence encodes CAISPGQGSDTQYF.

This clonotype was found a few times. The J gene is TRBJ2-4, the V gene TRBV20-1, with 8 nucleotides matching TRBD1. The CDR3 has 13 residues. In germline, CDR1 is DFQATT, CDR2 SNEGSKA (reference sequence). J was trimmed by 7 bases and V by 6 bases; bases with no gene match: 8. CDR3 region: CSAGAGQVNIQYF. CDR3 nucleotides: TGCAGTGCGGGGGCGGGACAGGTGAACATTCAGTACTTC.

This clonotype has just a few counts. The gene calls are TRBV9 and TRBJ1-2; D remains unclear. V was pared by 0 bases and J by 7 bases, with 10 bases between. Per the germline V gene, CDR1 is SGDLS and CDR2 is YYNGEE. CDR3 length equals 13 residues. CDR3 coding DNA: TGTGCCAGCAGCGTAGCTTATGCAGGTGGCTACACCTTC. It encodes CASSVAYAGGYTF.

This clonotype came up many times. The chain uses TRBV5-1 and TRBJ1-1; TRBD1 matches 7 bases. CDR1 is SGHRS, CDR2 YFSETQ, per germline. This CDR3 has 15 residues. V lost 0 bases, J lost 1 base, and 3 bases stayed unmatched. The CDR3 here is CASSLAAGGNTEAFF. CDR3 bases: TGCGCCAGCAGCTTGGCGGCAGGGGGGAACACTGAAGCTTTCTTT.

A few counts support this clonotype. This chain joins TRBV2 and TRBJ1-2; TRBD1 might be the D (6 bases). CDR3 size: 18 residues. Germline V lookup: CDR1 SNHLY, CDR2 FYNNEI. Trimming shortened V by 6 bases and J by 5 bases, and 28 bases separated the two germline ends. The CDR3 coding sequence is TGTGCCAGCAGGATTGATTTCGCGAGGGGGGCGAGGAAGTATGGCTACACCTTC. Translated: CASRIDFARGARKYGYTF. The full variable domain, its missing parts supplied by reference TRBV2 and TRBJ1-2, is EPEVTQTPSHQVTQMGQEVILRCVPISNHLYFYWYRQILGQKVEFLVSFYNNEISEKSEIFDDQFSVERPDGSNFTLKIRSTKLEDSAMYFCASRIDFARGARKYGYTFGSGTRLTVV.

The CDR3: CASSASGDMTQYF. CDR3 DNA: TGTGCCAGCAGCGCTAGCGGAGACATGACCCAGTACTTC. This chain connects TRBV7-2 to TRBJ2-5; 7 nucleotides align to TRBD2. CDR1 and CDR2 from the germline V gene are SGHTA and FQGNSA. This CDR3 is built from 13 residues. Trimming took 5 bases from V and 7 from J; bases not matched to a gene: 7.

This clonotype was recorded a few times. V usage is TRBV30 and J usage is TRBJ2-7; TRBD1 aligns across 7 bases. CDR1 GTSNPN and CDR2 SVGIG come from the germline V gene (reference sequence). The CDR3 loop spans 12 amino acids. V shed 1 base and J 4 bases; nucleotides not matched to a gene: 1. The CDR3 DNA reads as TGTGCCTGGAGTGGACAGGGATACGAGCAGTACTTC. Its protein is CAWSGQGYEQYF.

The chain recombines TRBV20-1 with TRBJ2-5; the D gene could be TRBD1 or TRBD2 (5 bases each). The CDR3 runs to 12 residues. Germline values: CDR1 DFQATT, CDR2 SNEGSKA (reference sequence). The V and J ends lost 6 bases and 7 bases respectively, with 15 bases between them. CDR3 sequence reads: CSAIGALGTQYF. CDR3 DNA sequence: TGCAGTGCGATCGGGGCGTTGGGGACCCAGTACTTC.

The rearrangement links TRBV9 to TRBJ1-1; D gene ambiguous. Trimming left V 1 base short and J 6 bases short, with 10 bases between. This CDR3 is 13 amino acids long. Germline V CDR1 and CDR2: SGDLS, YYNGEE. The CDR3 reads CASSVREGSEAFF. DNA for the CDR3: TGTGCCAGCAGCGTAAGAGAGGGTTCTGAAGCTTTCTTT.

The rearrangement uses TRBV6-5 and TRBJ1-4, with D hard to call. With 6 bases removed from V and 0 bases from J, the gap between germline ends came to 11 bases. This CDR3 spans 15 amino acids. The germline gives CDR1 MNHEY, CDR2 SVGAGI. The CDR3 spells CASSSTGSTNEKLFF. In DNA, the CDR3 is TGTGCCAGCAGCTCTACGGGGTCAACTAATGAAAAACTGTTTTTT.